This record covers a single TCR beta chain. Its antigen is still unknown. The record originates from a study of OX40 agonist ivuxolimab in advanced cancers. Across the study: Having had anti-PD-1, anti-PD-L1 or anti-CTLA-4 therapy before was allowed, and about 40% had some.

Findings and caveats of the study: At 0.1 to 3.0 mg/kg, CD4+ and CD8+ blood T cells expanded clonally by week 6. The 0.1-3.0 mg/kg partial responders had among the lowest clonal expansion.

Unmatched junction bases numbered 8, after V lost 2 bases and J lost 4 bases. CDR3 length: 16 amino acids. Germline CDR1 reads MNHEY; CDR2 reads SMNVEV (reference sequence). The assay was immunoSEQ multiplex PCR, and TCRdb's table has in-frame clones only and misses some. The data show 35,000 to 40,000 clones, 70% to 90% seen once. The TCR was taken from an adult with an advanced solid tumor such as melanoma, head and neck, liver or kidney cancer. The chain joins TRBV27 to TRBJ2-5; 9 bases fit TRBD2. The material was CD4+ or CD8+ T cells sorted from blood, obtained in a trial of the OX40 agonist ivuxolimab. CDR3 region: CASSLVATSGSETQYF. Here the CDR3 DNA reads TGTGCCAGCAGTTTAGTGGCGACTAGCGGTTCAGAGACCCAGTACTTC.